This TCR beta chain was sequenced during a study of cytomegalovirus exposure and HLA in healthy donors. The CDR3 is made up of 14 amino acids. Germline CDR1 and CDR2: SGHKS and YYEKEE (reference sequence). The J segment lost 6 bases and the V segment lost 4 bases, leaving 5 bases of the junction unmatched. Primers for the PCR totalled 60 Vbeta and 13 Jbeta. Measured with immunoSEQ multiplex PCR; TCRdb has only the in-frame clones, and not every one. The sample lists about 210,000 clones, roughly 80% occurring once. Regarding this clone: The antigen is undetermined.

Study results and caveats: V- and J-gene trimming of TCR beta was linked (in a later analysis) to a missense DCLRE1C variant. A later look showed TCR association rates differing by HLA locus, highest for DRB1 and lowest for HLA-C.

Sequenced: PBMCs. The chain employs TRBV5-5 and TRBJ2-3; 10 bases fit TRBD2. This TCR was recovered from a male donor in good health and CMV-seropositive. The CDR3 sequence is CASSPQRGGDTQYF. CDR3 DNA: TGTGCCAGCAGCCCGCAGCGGGGGGGCGATACGCAGTATTTT.